This T cell receptor (beta chain) was obtained from a study of CD8+ T cells in alopecia areata. General study results and limits: Scalp clonality, together with expanded CD8+ clones among the top 100, fell significantly with tofacitinib. TCR sharing was clearer in mice than between patients, perhaps partly owing to patient HLA diversity.

cDNA serving as the sequencing template came from extracted, reverse transcribed RNA. The table came from immunoSEQ multiplex PCR; TCRdb's copy has only in-frame clones and leaves some out. The sample lists some 110,000 clones; 50% to 75% were seen once. Treatment: oral pan-JAK inhibitor, 5-10 mg twice daily. The V gene's germline CDR1 is LNHDA and CDR2 SQIVND (reference sequence). V lost 1 base and J lost 1, with 11 bases in between. The CDR3 sequence is 15 residues long. Turning to this clone: Its antigen is unknown.

The chain couples TRBV19 to TRBJ2-7; D possibly corresponds to TRBD1 (6 bases). The clonotype comes from a human donor with alopecia areata. The material sequenced was CD8+ T cells sorted from blood, taken at week 4, from a patient treated with tofacitinib. The CDR3 here is CASSIVLDSSYEQYF. The CDR3 coding sequence is TGTGCCAGTAGTATAGTGCTGGACAGTTCCTACGAGCAGTACTTC.